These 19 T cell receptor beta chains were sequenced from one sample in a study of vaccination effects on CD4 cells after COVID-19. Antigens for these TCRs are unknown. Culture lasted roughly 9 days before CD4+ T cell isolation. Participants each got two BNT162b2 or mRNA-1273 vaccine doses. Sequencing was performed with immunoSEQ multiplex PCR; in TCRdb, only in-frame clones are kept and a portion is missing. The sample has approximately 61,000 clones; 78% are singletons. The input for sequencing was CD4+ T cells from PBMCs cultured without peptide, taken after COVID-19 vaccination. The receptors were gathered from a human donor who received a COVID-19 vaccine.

This chain's CDR3 is CASSPRGPGANVLTF. The CDR3 nucleotides read TGTGCCAGCAGTCCCAGGGGGCCAGGGGCCAACGTCCTGACTTTC. The V and J genes are TRBV6-5 and TRBJ2-6, with 8 bases that match TRBD1. V lost 5 bases and J lost 4; bases outside the gene matches: 4. The CDR3 is 15 residues long. Germline CDR1 reads MNHEY; CDR2 reads SVGAGI.

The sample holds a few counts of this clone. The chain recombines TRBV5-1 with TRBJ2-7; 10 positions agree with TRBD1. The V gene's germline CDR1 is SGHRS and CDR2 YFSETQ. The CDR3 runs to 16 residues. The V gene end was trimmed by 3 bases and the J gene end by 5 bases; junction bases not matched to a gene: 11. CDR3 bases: TGCGCCAGCAGCTCTCAGGCAACCGGGACAGGGGACGAGCAGTACTTC. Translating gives CASSSQATGTGDEQYF.

Here the CDR3 reads CASSYTFSSYNSPLHF. The CDR3 DNA reads TGTGCCAGCAGTTACACGTTCAGCTCCTATAATTCACCCCTCCACTTT. V usage is TRBV6-5 and J usage is TRBJ1-6; D ambiguous. Germline CDR1 is MNHEY and CDR2 is SVGAGI. The CDR3 length is 16 residues. Deletions cut 2 bases from V and 0 bases from J, with 8 bases between.

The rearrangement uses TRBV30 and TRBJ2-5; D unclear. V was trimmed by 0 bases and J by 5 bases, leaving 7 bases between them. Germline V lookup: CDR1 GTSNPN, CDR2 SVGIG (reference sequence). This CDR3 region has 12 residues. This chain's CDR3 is CAWSVLRETQYF. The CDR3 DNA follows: TGTGCCTGGAGTGTACTGAGGGAGACCCAGTACTTC.

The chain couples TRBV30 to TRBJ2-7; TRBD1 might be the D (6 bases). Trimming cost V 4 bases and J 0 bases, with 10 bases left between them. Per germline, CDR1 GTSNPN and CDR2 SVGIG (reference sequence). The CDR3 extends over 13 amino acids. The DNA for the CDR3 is TGTGCCTGGAAGGGGGTGTACTCCTACGAGCAGTACTTC. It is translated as CAWKGVYSYEQYF.

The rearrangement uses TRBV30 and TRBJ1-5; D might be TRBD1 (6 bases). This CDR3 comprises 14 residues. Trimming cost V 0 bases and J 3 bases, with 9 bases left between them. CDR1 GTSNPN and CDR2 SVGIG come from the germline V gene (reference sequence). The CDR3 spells CAWSVTGFNQPQHF. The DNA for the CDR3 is TGTGCCTGGAGTGTGACAGGTTTCAATCAGCCCCAGCATTTT.

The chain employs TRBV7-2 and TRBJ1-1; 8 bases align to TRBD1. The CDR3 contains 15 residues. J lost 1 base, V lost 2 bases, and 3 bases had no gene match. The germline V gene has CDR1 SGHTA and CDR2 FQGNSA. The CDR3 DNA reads TGTGCCAGCAGCTTAAGGGGGACAGGGAACACTGAAGCTTTCTTT. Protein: CASSLRGTGNTEAFF. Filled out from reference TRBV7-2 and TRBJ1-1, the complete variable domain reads GAGVSQSPSNKVTEKGKDVELRCDPISGHTALYWYRQSLGQGLEFLIYFQGNSAPDKSGLPSDRFSAERTGGSVSTLTIQRTQQEDSAVYLCASSLRGTGNTEAFFGQGTRLTVV.

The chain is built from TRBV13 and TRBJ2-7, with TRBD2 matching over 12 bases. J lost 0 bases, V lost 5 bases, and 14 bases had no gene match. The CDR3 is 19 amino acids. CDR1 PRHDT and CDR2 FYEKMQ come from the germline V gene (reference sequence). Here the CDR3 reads CASSPRTSGEKSSSYEQYF. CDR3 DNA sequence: TGTGCCAGCAGCCCAAGGACTAGCGGGGAGAAGTCAAGCTCCTACGAGCAGTACTTC. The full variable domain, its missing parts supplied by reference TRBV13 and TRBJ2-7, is AAGVIQSPRHLIKEKRETATLKCYPIPRHDTVYWYQQGPGQDPQFLISFYEKMQSDKGSIPDRFSAQQFSDYHSELNMSSLELGDSALYFCASSPRTSGEKSSSYEQYFGPGTRLTVT.

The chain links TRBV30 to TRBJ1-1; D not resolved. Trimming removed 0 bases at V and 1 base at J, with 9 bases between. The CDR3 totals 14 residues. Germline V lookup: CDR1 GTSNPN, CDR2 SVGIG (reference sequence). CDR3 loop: CAWSVLRRNTEAFF. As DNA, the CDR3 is TGTGCCTGGAGTGTACTCAGGAGGAACACTGAAGCTTTCTTT.

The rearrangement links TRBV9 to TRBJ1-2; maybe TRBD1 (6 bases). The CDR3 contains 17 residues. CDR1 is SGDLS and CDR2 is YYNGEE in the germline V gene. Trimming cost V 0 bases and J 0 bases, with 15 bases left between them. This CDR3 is CASSVADPGASNYGYTF. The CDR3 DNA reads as TGTGCCAGCAGCGTAGCCGATCCGGGGGCCTCTAACTATGGCTACACCTTC.

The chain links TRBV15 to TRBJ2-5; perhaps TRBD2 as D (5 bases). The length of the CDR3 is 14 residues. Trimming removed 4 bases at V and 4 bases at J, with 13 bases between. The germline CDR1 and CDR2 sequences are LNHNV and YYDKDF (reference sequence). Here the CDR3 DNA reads TGTGCCACCAGCATGACACTAGGAGTAGAGACCCAGTACTTC. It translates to CATSMTLGVETQYF.

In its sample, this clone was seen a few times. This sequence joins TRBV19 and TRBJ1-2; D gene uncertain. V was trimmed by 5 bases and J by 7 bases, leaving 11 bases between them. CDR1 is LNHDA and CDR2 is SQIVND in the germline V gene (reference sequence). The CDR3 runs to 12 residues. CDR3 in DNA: TGTGCCAGTAGTCCGCGGGAGGGTGGCTACACCTTC. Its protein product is CASSPREGGYTF.

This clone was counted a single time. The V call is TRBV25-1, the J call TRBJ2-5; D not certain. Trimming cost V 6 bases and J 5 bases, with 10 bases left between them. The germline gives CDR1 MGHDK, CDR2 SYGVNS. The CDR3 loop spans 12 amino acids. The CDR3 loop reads CASSVTTETQYF. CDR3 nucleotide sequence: TGTGCCAGCAGCGTGACGACGGAGACCCAGTACTTC. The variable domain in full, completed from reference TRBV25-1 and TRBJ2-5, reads EADIYQTPRYLVIGTGKKITLECSQTMGHDKMYWYQQDPGMELHLIHYSYGVNSTEKGDLSSESTVSRIRTEHFPLTLESARPSHTSQYLCASSVTTETQYFGPGTRLLVL.

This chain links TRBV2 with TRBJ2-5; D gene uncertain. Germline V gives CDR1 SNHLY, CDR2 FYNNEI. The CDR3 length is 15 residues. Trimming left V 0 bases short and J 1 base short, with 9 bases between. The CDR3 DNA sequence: TGTGCCAGCAGTGAAGCTATGGCAGCCCAAGAGACCCAGTACTTC. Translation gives CASSEAMAAQETQYF.

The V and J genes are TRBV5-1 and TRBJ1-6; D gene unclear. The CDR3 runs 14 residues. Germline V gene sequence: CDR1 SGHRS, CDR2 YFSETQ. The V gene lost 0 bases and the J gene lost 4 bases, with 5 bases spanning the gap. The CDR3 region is CASSLGQYNSPLHF. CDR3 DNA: TGCGCCAGCAGCTTGGGGCAGTATAATTCACCCCTCCACTTT.

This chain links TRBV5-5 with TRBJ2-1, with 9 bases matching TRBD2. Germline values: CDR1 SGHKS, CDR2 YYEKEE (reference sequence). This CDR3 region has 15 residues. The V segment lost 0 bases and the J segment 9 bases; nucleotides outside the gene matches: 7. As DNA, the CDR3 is TGTGCCAGCAGCTTGGTGGTAGCGGGGGAGGGTGAGCAGTTCTTC. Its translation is CASSLVVAGEGEQFF.

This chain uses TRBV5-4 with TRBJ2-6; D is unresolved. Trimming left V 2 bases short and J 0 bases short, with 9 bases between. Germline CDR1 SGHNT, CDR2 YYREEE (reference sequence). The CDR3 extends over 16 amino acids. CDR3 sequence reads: CASSFAVSSGANVLTF. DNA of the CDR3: TGTGCCAGCAGCTTCGCCGTCTCCTCTGGGGCCAACGTCCTGACTTTC. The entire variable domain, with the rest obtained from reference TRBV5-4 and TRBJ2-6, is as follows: ETGVTQSPTHLIKTRGQQVTLRCSSQSGHNTVSWYQQALGQGPQFIFQYYREEENGRGNFPPRFSGLQFPNYSSELNVNALELDDSALYLCASSFAVSSGANVLTFGAGSRLTVL.

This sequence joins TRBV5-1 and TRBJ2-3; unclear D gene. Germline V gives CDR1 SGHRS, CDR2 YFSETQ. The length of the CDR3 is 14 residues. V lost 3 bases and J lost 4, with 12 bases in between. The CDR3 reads CASSSGRSADTQYF. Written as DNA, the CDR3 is TGCGCCAGCAGCTCTGGCAGGAGTGCAGATACGCAGTATTTT.

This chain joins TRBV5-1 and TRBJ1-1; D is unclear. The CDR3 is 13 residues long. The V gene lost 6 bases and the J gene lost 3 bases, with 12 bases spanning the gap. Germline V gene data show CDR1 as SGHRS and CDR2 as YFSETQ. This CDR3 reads CASMVRVDTEAFF. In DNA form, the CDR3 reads TGCGCCAGCATGGTAAGGGTGGACACTGAAGCTTTCTTT.